A selection of T cell receptor beta chains follows, all from one sample in a study of T cell repertoires in cytomegalovirus infection. TCRdb called the reads again in MiXCR, with one record for every CDR3 protein. Found here are under 800,000 distinct CDR3 sequences, 20% to 30% of them singletons; the top ten hold approximately 8.2%. Sequencing used CD8+ T cells from PBMCs. The receptors here all came from a human donor in good health (CMV status not recorded). Some clones in this sample may be carry-over from other donors' samples. CDR3s include the opening cysteine and the closing phenylalanine or tryptophan. A D gene is named only where the DNA matches it firmly. Expanded clones are given a class, and other clones once, few, many or no size at all.

J,V,D,size,CDR3,DNA
TRBJ2-2,TRBV6-1,NA,few,CAILRGTGELFF,TGTGCCATCCTGAGGGGTACCGGGGAGCTGTTTTTT
TRBJ2-2,TRBV2,NA,many,CASFLNTGELFF,TGTGCCAGCTTCCTGAACACCGGGGAGCTGTTTTTT
TRBJ1-1,TRBV6-2/TRBV6-3,TRBD1,NA,CASSISTGATEAFF,TGTGCCAGCTCCATCTCGACAGGGGCCACTGAAGCTTTCTTT
TRBJ1-2,TRBV27,TRBD1,NA,CASSSLGQDYGYTF,TGTGCCAGCAGTTCCCTAGGACAGGATTATGGCTACACCTTC
TRBJ2-5,TRBV7-8,NA,NA,CASSLRGTGAYQETQYF,TGTGCCAGCAGCTTGAGGGGGACGGGGGCCTACCAAGAGACCCAGTACTTC
TRBJ1-3,TRBV6-6,NA,NA,CASMAARSGNTIYF,TGTGCCAGCATGGCAGCCCGCTCTGGAAACACCATATATTTT
TRBJ2-3,TRBV2,TRBD2,many,CASLGLADLLDTQYF,TGTGCCAGCTTAGGACTAGCGGATCTTTTGGATACGCAGTATTTT
TRBJ1-1,TRBV4-1,NA,NA,CASSQSTPNTEAFF,TGCGCCAGCAGCCAGTCAACCCCGAACACTGAAGCTTTCTTT
TRBJ2-1,TRBV6-2/TRBV6-3,NA,few,CASSYGPRDVINEQFF,TGTGCCAGCAGTTACGGGCCCCGGGACGTCATCAATGAGCAGTTCTTC
TRBJ2-1,TRBV7-6,TRBD2,NA,CASSSGLAGGRGEQFF,TGTGCCAGCAGCTCTGGACTAGCGGGGGGCCGGGGTGAGCAGTTCTTC
TRBJ2-5,TRBV6-2/TRBV6-3,NA,NA,CASSYSRSELRETQYF,TGTGCCAGCAGTTACTCGAGAAGCGAACTCCGGGAGACCCAGTACTTC
TRBJ2-6,TRBV9,NA,NA,CASSFRSSTAGQGVSGANVLTF,TGTGCCAGCAGCTTCCGTAGTTCAACGGCGGGGCAGGGGGTGTCTGGGGCCAACGTCCTGACTTTC
TRBJ2-1,TRBV13,TRBD2,NA,CASSPSLAGGVRREQFF,TGTGCCAGCAGCCCCTCCCTAGCGGGGGGCGTTCGCAGAGAGCAGTTCTTC
TRBJ2-5,TRBV7-2,NA,few,CASSLAPGTWMETQYF,TGTGCCAGCAGCTTAGCCCCCGGGACCTGGATGGAGACCCAGTACTTC
TRBJ1-2,TRBV20-1,TRBD1,NA,CSARGGGRLRDYGYTF,TGCAGTGCTAGAGGAGGGGGCAGATTGCGAGACTATGGCTACACCTTC
TRBJ2-3,TRBV20-1,NA,NA,CSARAGPTRTDTQYF,TGCAGTGCTAGAGCCGGGCCGACCCGCACAGATACGCAGTATTTT
TRBJ2-5,TRBV6-5,NA,NA,CASKGGWGEETQYF,TGTGCCAGCAAGGGCGGCTGGGGTGAAGAGACCCAGTACTTC
TRBJ2-5,TRBV7-9,TRBD1,NA,CASSTRTGVETQYF,TGTGCCAGCAGCACCCGGACAGGAGTAGAGACCCAGTACTTC
TRBJ2-5,TRBV7-9,NA,NA,CASSLLLRDYQETQYF,TGTGCCAGCAGCCTACTACTTCGGGACTACCAAGAGACCCAGTACTTC
TRBJ2-3,TRBV13,TRBD2,once,CASSLGGTSSTDTQYF,TGTGCCAGCAGCTTAGGGGGGACTAGCTCCACAGATACGCAGTATTTT
TRBJ2-7,TRBV29-1,NA,NA,CSASPIENEYEQYF,TGCAGCGCATCCCCAATTGAAAACGAATACGAGCAGTACTTC
TRBJ2-1,TRBV5-6,NA,NA,CASSEGGGLNEQFF,TGTGCCAGCAGCGAGGGCGGGGGCCTCAATGAGCAGTTCTTC
TRBJ1-3,TRBV6-5,NA,once,CASSYAGTRKRNTIYF,TGTGCCAGCAGTTACGCCGGGACACGAAAAAGAAACACCATATATTTT
TRBJ2-1,TRBV7-2,NA,many,CASSNRQIYNEQFF,TGTGCCAGCAGCAACCGACAGATATACAATGAGCAGTTCTTC
TRBJ2-3,TRBV7-2,TRBD2,few,CASSWTSGPLDTQYF,TGTGCCAGCAGCTGGACTAGCGGGCCCTTAGATACGCAGTATTTT
TRBJ1-6,TRBV28,NA,many,CASSFWTVYNSPLHF,TGTGCCAGCAGTTTCTGGACAGTCTATAATTCACCCCTCCACTTT